A selection of T cell receptor beta chains follows, all from one sample in a study of blood T cell repertoires in COVID-19. This table comes from immunoSEQ multiplex PCR, and its TCRdb copy is limited to in-frame clones, with some not included. The top ten clones hold around 8.6% of a sample with just under 150,000 clones, more than 75% of them seen once. The specimen was peripheral blood. These receptors all stem from a woman between 45 and 65 years old with active or convalescent COVID-19. Both conserved end residues are part of each CDR3. D genes are given only for firm matches. Rows give clone size only sometimes, using once, few, many, or a class for an expanded clone.

clone size: .; D gene: .; J gene: TRBJ2-2; V gene: TRBV27; CDR3 protein: CASSLSWTNTGELFF; CDR3 DNA: TGTGCCAGCAGTTTATCCTGGACTAACACCGGGGAGCTGTTTTTT
clone size: .; D gene: .; J gene: TRBJ2-6; V gene: TRBV7-9; CDR3 protein: CASSLPGSGANVLTF; CDR3 DNA: TGTGCCAGCAGCTTACCGGGGTCTGGGGCCAACGTCCTGACTTTC
clone size: .; D gene: TRBD1; J gene: TRBJ2-7; V gene: TRBV11-2; CDR3 protein: CASSIQGAYEQYF; CDR3 DNA: TGTGCCAGCAGCATACAGGGGGCCTACGAGCAGTACTTC
clone size: .; D gene: TRBD2; J gene: TRBJ2-3; V gene: TRBV6-2/TRBV6-3; CDR3 protein: CASSQTREGTQYF; CDR3 DNA: TGTGCCAGCAGTCAGACTCGGGAGGGTACGCAGTATTTT
clone size: .; D gene: .; J gene: TRBJ1-5; V gene: TRBV2; CDR3 protein: CASSERQGIVQPQHF; CDR3 DNA: TGTGCCAGCAGTGAGAGGCAGGGGATCGTTCAGCCCCAGCATTTT
clone size: once; D gene: .; J gene: TRBJ2-1; V gene: TRBV5-6; CDR3 protein: CASSLWSIGTNYNEQFF; CDR3 DNA: TGTGCCAGCAGCCTCTGGAGTATTGGGACAAACTACAATGAGCAGTTCTTC
clone size: .; D gene: .; J gene: TRBJ2-7; V gene: TRBV14; CDR3 protein: CASSQERPGWANYEQYF; CDR3 DNA: TGTGCCAGCAGCCAAGAGAGACCGGGGTGGGCCAACTACGAGCAGTACTTC
clone size: once; D gene: .; J gene: TRBJ2-5; V gene: TRBV19; CDR3 protein: CASSRTGDQETQYF; CDR3 DNA: TGTGCCAGTAGTCGAACGGGGGATCAAGAGACCCAGTACTTC
clone size: .; D gene: .; J gene: TRBJ2-3; V gene: TRBV15; CDR3 protein: CATSRDQVVTGDTQYF; CDR3 DNA: TGTGCCACCAGCAGAGATCAAGTAGTAACCGGGGATACGCAGTATTTT
clone size: .; D gene: .; J gene: TRBJ1-1; V gene: TRBV23-1; CDR3 protein: CASSPRGREGTKAFF; CDR3 DNA: TGCGCCAGCAGTCCCAGGGGCAGAGAAGGCACGAAAGCTTTCTTT
clone size: .; D gene: .; J gene: TRBJ2-1; V gene: TRBV19; CDR3 protein: CASSMVSGEQFF; CDR3 DNA: TGTGCCAGTAGTATGGTTAGCGGCGAGCAGTTCTTC
clone size: .; D gene: TRBD2; J gene: TRBJ2-5; V gene: TRBV5-5; CDR3 protein: CASRRRTSGDQETQYF; CDR3 DNA: TGTGCCAGCAGGCGAAGGACTAGCGGGGATCAAGAGACCCAGTACTTC
clone size: few; D gene: TRBD2; J gene: TRBJ2-1; V gene: TRBV15; CDR3 protein: CATSSRSGGVSSYNEQFF; CDR3 DNA: TGTGCCACCAGCAGCCGTAGCGGGGGGGTCAGCTCCTACAATGAGCAGTTCTTC
clone size: few; D gene: .; J gene: TRBJ1-5; V gene: TRBV5-8; CDR3 protein: CASSPRDRSYNQPQHF; CDR3 DNA: TGTGCCAGCAGCCCCCGCGACAGGTCATACAATCAGCCCCAGCATTTT
clone size: .; D gene: .; J gene: TRBJ2-3; V gene: TRBV5-1; CDR3 protein: CASSLAGASTDTQYF; CDR3 DNA: TGCGCCAGCAGCTTGGCAGGGGCCAGCACAGATACGCAGTATTTT
clone size: .; D gene: .; J gene: TRBJ1-6; V gene: TRBV6-1; CDR3 protein: CASSEGWFGGSYNSPLHF; CDR3 DNA: TGTGCCAGCAGTGAGGGTTGGTTCGGGGGATCCTATAATTCACCCCTCCACTTT
clone size: .; D gene: .; J gene: TRBJ1-5; V gene: TRBV6-5; CDR3 protein: CVTGRNSNQPQHF; CDR3 DNA: TGTGTCACAGGGCGAAATAGCAATCAGCCCCAGCATTTT
clone size: .; D gene: TRBD1; J gene: TRBJ2-7; V gene: TRBV27; CDR3 protein: CASSATRDSYEQYF; CDR3 DNA: TGTGCCAGCAGTGCGACGAGGGACAGCTACGAGCAGTACTTC
clone size: .; D gene: .; J gene: TRBJ1-1; V gene: TRBV19; CDR3 protein: CASSPRTDLNTEAFF; CDR3 DNA: TGTGCCAGTAGTCCCCGGACAGACCTGAACACTGAAGCTTTCTTT
clone size: .; D gene: .; J gene: TRBJ1-5; V gene: TRBV30; CDR3 protein: CAWTGGANQPQHF; CDR3 DNA: TGTGCCTGGACGGGGGGTGCCAATCAGCCCCAGCATTTT
clone size: .; D gene: TRBD1; J gene: TRBJ2-7; V gene: TRBV11-2; CDR3 protein: CASSSGQGFEQYF; CDR3 DNA: TGTGCCAGCAGCAGCGGACAGGGGTTCGAGCAGTACTTC
clone size: .; D gene: .; J gene: TRBJ2-7; V gene: TRBV20-1; CDR3 protein: CSASTEEQYF; CDR3 DNA: TGCAGTGCTAGCACAGAAGAGCAGTACTTC
clone size: .; D gene: .; J gene: TRBJ2-7; V gene: TRBV7-2; CDR3 protein: CASSFERAYEQYF; CDR3 DNA: TGTGCCAGCAGCTTCGAGCGCGCCTACGAGCAGTACTTC
clone size: .; D gene: TRBD2; J gene: TRBJ2-7; V gene: TRBV9; CDR3 protein: CASSGDSGGPPYEQYF; CDR3 DNA: TGTGCCAGCAGCGGTGATAGCGGGGGGCCCCCCTACGAGCAGTACTTC
clone size: .; D gene: .; J gene: TRBJ1-2; V gene: TRBV4-2; CDR3 protein: CASSPPILGSYGYTF; CDR3 DNA: TGTGCCAGCAGCCCACCAATTCTCGGGTCCTATGGCTACACCTTC
clone size: once; D gene: .; J gene: TRBJ1-2; V gene: TRBV6-6; CDR3 protein: CASTPGGTNYGYTF; CDR3 DNA: TGTGCCAGCACCCCGGGGGGGACGAACTATGGCTACACCTTC
clone size: .; D gene: TRBD1; J gene: TRBJ1-6; V gene: TRBV3-1/TRBV3-2; CDR3 protein: CASSLDRVNSPLHF; CDR3 DNA: TGTGCCAGCAGCCTTGACAGGGTTAATTCACCCCTCCACTTT
clone size: few; D gene: TRBD1; J gene: TRBJ1-1; V gene: TRBV4-1; CDR3 protein: CASSQDFGTATEAFF; CDR3 DNA: TGCGCCAGCAGCCAAGACTTCGGGACAGCTACTGAAGCTTTCTTT
clone size: .; D gene: TRBD2; J gene: TRBJ2-7; V gene: TRBV2; CDR3 protein: CASSDVSGRAYEQYF; CDR3 DNA: TGTGCCAGCAGTGACGTGAGCGGGAGGGCCTACGAGCAGTACTTC
clone size: .; D gene: .; J gene: TRBJ1-3; V gene: TRBV5-1; CDR3 protein: CASSPGAGNTIYF; CDR3 DNA: TGCGCCAGCAGCCCCGGGGCTGGAAACACCATATATTTT
clone size: .; D gene: TRBD1; J gene: TRBJ2-3; V gene: TRBV7-3; CDR3 protein: CASSTGQGGGDTQYF; CDR3 DNA: TGTGCCAGCAGCACTGGACAGGGAGGAGGAGATACGCAGTATTTT
clone size: .; D gene: TRBD1; J gene: TRBJ1-2; V gene: TRBV12-5; CDR3 protein: CASGLVQETGFGYTF; CDR3 DNA: TGTGCTAGTGGTTTGGTACAGGAGACAGGGTTCGGCTACACCTTC
clone size: .; D gene: .; J gene: TRBJ1-1; V gene: TRBV19; CDR3 protein: CASSIEGGTEAFF; CDR3 DNA: TGTGCCAGTAGTATCGAGGGTGGCACTGAAGCTTTCTTT
clone size: .; D gene: .; J gene: TRBJ2-7; V gene: TRBV7-3; CDR3 protein: CASSFGDSYEQYF; CDR3 DNA: TGTGCCAGCAGCTTCGGAGACTCCTACGAGCAGTACTTC
clone size: .; D gene: TRBD2; J gene: TRBJ2-7; V gene: TRBV10-3; CDR3 protein: CAISESKGGSPSYEQYF; CDR3 DNA: TGTGCCATCAGTGAGTCGAAGGGCGGGAGCCCGTCCTACGAGCAGTACTTC
clone size: .; D gene: .; J gene: TRBJ2-7; V gene: TRBV25-1; CDR3 protein: CASSGKPPRGRYEQYF; CDR3 DNA: TGTGCCAGCAGTGGAAAACCCCCCAGGGGAAGGTACGAGCAGTACTTC
clone size: .; D gene: TRBD1; J gene: TRBJ1-5; V gene: TRBV5-1; CDR3 protein: CASRPGTGANQPQHF; CDR3 DNA: TGCGCCAGCAGGCCCGGGACAGGGGCAAATCAGCCCCAGCATTTT
clone size: .; D gene: .; J gene: TRBJ2-7; V gene: TRBV9; CDR3 protein: CASSVAPGQAYEQYF; CDR3 DNA: TGTGCCAGCAGCGTAGCCCCTGGGCAGGCCTACGAGCAGTACTTC
clone size: .; D gene: .; J gene: TRBJ1-1; V gene: TRBV7-9; CDR3 protein: CAMTDEVGGNTEAFF; CDR3 DNA: TGTGCCATGACGGACGAGGTGGGAGGGAACACTGAAGCTTTCTTT
clone size: once; D gene: .; J gene: TRBJ2-7; V gene: TRBV14; CDR3 protein: CASSAGAGQYF; CDR3 DNA: TGTGCCAGCAGCGCTGGTGCCGGGCAGTACTTC
clone size: .; D gene: .; J gene: TRBJ2-7; V gene: TRBV18; CDR3 protein: CASSTGQSYEQYF; CDR3 DNA: TGTGCCAGCTCAACTGGACAATCCTACGAGCAGTACTTC
clone size: .; D gene: .; J gene: TRBJ1-5; V gene: TRBV6-5; CDR3 protein: CASRQGTSNQPQHF; CDR3 DNA: TGTGCCAGCAGACAGGGAACGAGCAATCAGCCCCAGCATTTT
clone size: .; D gene: .; J gene: TRBJ2-7; V gene: TRBV7-2; CDR3 protein: CASSGDSYEQYF; CDR3 DNA: TGTGCCAGCAGCGGTGACAGCTACGAGCAGTACTTC
clone size: .; D gene: TRBD2; J gene: TRBJ2-1; V gene: TRBV7-2; CDR3 protein: CASSVMGLAGERSYNEQFF; CDR3 DNA: TGTGCCAGCAGCGTTATGGGGCTAGCGGGAGAACGGTCCTACAATGAGCAGTTCTTC
clone size: .; D gene: TRBD2; J gene: TRBJ2-7; V gene: TRBV3-1/TRBV3-2; CDR3 protein: CASRQTAGLAGGTYEQYF; CDR3 DNA: TGTGCCAGCAGACAGACGGCGGGACTAGCGGGGGGGACCTACGAGCAGTACTTC
clone size: .; D gene: .; J gene: TRBJ1-1; V gene: TRBV10-3; CDR3 protein: CAITQSVNTEAFF; CDR3 DNA: TGTGCCATCACTCAGTCCGTGAACACTGAAGCTTTCTTT
clone size: .; D gene: .; J gene: TRBJ1-3; V gene: TRBV27; CDR3 protein: CASSSTGFSGNTIYF; CDR3 DNA: TGTGCCAGCAGTTCCACAGGCTTCTCTGGAAACACCATATATTTT
clone size: .; D gene: TRBD1; J gene: TRBJ1-5; V gene: TRBV27; CDR3 protein: CASSRTGVSNQPQHF; CDR3 DNA: TGTGCCAGCAGCCGGACAGGGGTAAGCAATCAGCCCCAGCATTTT
clone size: .; D gene: TRBD1; J gene: TRBJ2-1; V gene: TRBV4-1; CDR3 protein: CASSQTGVSYNEQFF; CDR3 DNA: TGCGCCAGCAGCCAAACAGGGGTAAGCTACAATGAGCAGTTCTTC
clone size: .; D gene: TRBD1; J gene: TRBJ1-4; V gene: TRBV7-9; CDR3 protein: CATYPTGGLSGNEKLFF; CDR3 DNA: TGTGCCACCTACCCGACAGGGGGCCTATCGGGGAATGAAAAACTGTTTTTT